This entry features one TCR beta chain sequence. This entry comes from a study of blood T cell repertoires in COVID-19. The length of the CDR3 is 15 residues. CDR1 and CDR2 (germline): LGHNA, YNFKEQ. V lost 0 bases and J 2 bases, leaving 11 bases between the germline ends. The authors' processing: Using reference gene primer amplification, nucleated cell counts were estimated. Method: immunoSEQ multiplex PCR; TCRdb's copy keeps in-frame clones and lacks some. V and J calls and clone size come straight from that table; D and trimming were deduced from the DNA. The sample records about 100,000 clones, around 87% being singletons.

Sequences were obtained from peripheral blood. This sequence originates from a woman in her 30s with acute or convalescent COVID-19. V is TRBV4-2 and J is TRBJ2-7; TRBD1 might be the D (5 bases). The CDR3 nucleotides read TGTGCCAGCAGCCAAGAAAGGGGTGAAGCCTACGAGCAGTACTTC. Translated: CASSQERGEAYEQYF.